The rows below give T cell receptor beta chains drawn from one sample of a study of T cells in Graves' hyperthyroidism and ophthalmopathy. TCRdb itself ran the multiplex PCR reads through MiXCR, one entry per CDR3 protein. Found here are hundreds of thousands of distinct CDR3 sequences, roughly 15% of them singletons; the top ten hold approximately 19%. Sequencing was performed on blood. These receptors all come from a woman aged 55 to 70 with Graves' ophthalmopathy. CDR3s include the opening cysteine and the closing phenylalanine or tryptophan. D genes are given only for firm matches. Clone size is stated in some rows and not others, as once, few, many or a class when expanded.

v_gene: TRBV20-1
j_gene: TRBJ2-6
d_gene: NA
abundance: few
CDR3nt: TGCAGTGCTAGAGTTGGAGGGCCGTCCGGGGCCAACGTCCTGACTTTC
CDR3aa: CSARVGGPSGANVLTF

v_gene: TRBV7-2
j_gene: TRBJ2-5
d_gene: NA
abundance: many
CDR3nt: TGTGCCACCATGTCTGGAGCGACCCAGTACTTC
CDR3aa: CATMSGATQYF

v_gene: TRBV28
j_gene: TRBJ2-2
d_gene: TRBD1
abundance: many
CDR3nt: TGTGCCAGTCACAGGGGGCCCGGGGAGCTGTTTTTT
CDR3aa: CASHRGPGELFF

v_gene: TRBV6-9
j_gene: TRBJ2-7
d_gene: TRBD2
abundance: few
CDR3nt: TGTGCCAGCAGTTCGGGACTACGCGGCGAGCAGTACTTC
CDR3aa: CASSSGLRGEQYF

v_gene: TRBV7-2
j_gene: TRBJ1-2
d_gene: TRBD1
abundance: many
CDR3nt: TGTGCCAGCAGCTTGACAGGGGGGAACTATGGCTACACCTTC
CDR3aa: CASSLTGGNYGYTF

v_gene: TRBV18
j_gene: TRBJ2-7
d_gene: NA
abundance: few
CDR3nt: TGTGCCAGCTCACCGCGTGGACAGACTGTTTACGAGCAGTACTTC
CDR3aa: CASSPRGQTVYEQYF

v_gene: TRBV20-1
j_gene: TRBJ2-7
d_gene: NA
abundance: many
CDR3nt: TGCAGTGCCTTTGCGGGGCCCTACGAGCAGTACTTC
CDR3aa: CSAFAGPYEQYF

v_gene: TRBV10-2
j_gene: TRBJ1-5
d_gene: NA
abundance: many
CDR3nt: TGCGCCAGCAGTGGACAGTATAGCAATCAGCCCCAGCATTTT
CDR3aa: CASSGQYSNQPQHF

v_gene: TRBV10-3
j_gene: TRBJ2-7
d_gene: NA
abundance: NA
CDR3nt: TGTGCCATCAGTGGAAATACAGGGACGTACGAGCAGTACTTC
CDR3aa: CAISGNTGTYEQYF

v_gene: TRBV12-3/TRBV12-4
j_gene: TRBJ1-1
d_gene: TRBD1
abundance: many
CDR3nt: TGTGCCAGCAGTCGAGCGCAGGGGGGCACTGAAGCTTTCTTT
CDR3aa: CASSRAQGGTEAFF

v_gene: TRBV18
j_gene: TRBJ2-5
d_gene: NA
abundance: few
CDR3nt: TGTGCCAGCTCAGCCGACAGGCAAGAGACCCAGTACTTC
CDR3aa: CASSADRQETQYF

v_gene: TRBV11-2
j_gene: TRBJ2-5
d_gene: NA
abundance: many
CDR3nt: TGTGCCAGCAGCTTATGGGGGAGGAGTACGGAGACCCAGTACTTC
CDR3aa: CASSLWGRSTETQYF

v_gene: TRBV10-2
j_gene: TRBJ2-3
d_gene: TRBD2
abundance: NA
CDR3nt: TGCGCCAGCATGGGATTACTAGCGGGAGCGACAGATACGCAGTATTTT
CDR3aa: CASMGLLAGATDTQYF

v_gene: TRBV12-3/TRBV12-4
j_gene: TRBJ2-6
d_gene: NA
abundance: NA
CDR3nt: TGTGCCAGCGTCCCTGCGAGGGGGTTGAGTTCTGGGGCCAACGTCCTGACTTTC
CDR3aa: CASVPARGLSSGANVLTF

v_gene: TRBV20-1
j_gene: TRBJ2-1
d_gene: TRBD1
abundance: many
CDR3nt: TGCAGTGCTCGGGGACAGGGCGTGAATGAGCAGTTCTTC
CDR3aa: CSARGQGVNEQFF

v_gene: TRBV20-1
j_gene: TRBJ2-3
d_gene: TRBD2
abundance: many
CDR3nt: TGCAGTGCCCTCGGCCCGGGGGGATCTACAGATACGCAGTATTTT
CDR3aa: CSALGPGGSTDTQYF

v_gene: TRBV19
j_gene: TRBJ2-2
d_gene: TRBD1
abundance: NA
CDR3nt: TGTGCCAGTAGTATAGATCCCGGGACAGGGGTGCGGGGGCCGAACACCGGGGAGCTGTTTTTT
CDR3aa: CASSIDPGTGVRGPNTGELFF

v_gene: TRBV12-3/TRBV12-4
j_gene: TRBJ2-1
d_gene: TRBD2
abundance: many
CDR3nt: TGTGCCAGCAGAGTTAGCGGGAGGGCCTACAATGAGCAGTTCTTC
CDR3aa: CASRVSGRAYNEQFF

v_gene: TRBV28
j_gene: TRBJ1-4
d_gene: NA
abundance: NA
CDR3nt: TGTGCCAGCAGTCCCCGAGTGCCGGGTGAAAAACTGTTTTTT
CDR3aa: CASSPRVPGEKLFF

v_gene: TRBV7-8
j_gene: TRBJ2-7
d_gene: NA
abundance: few
CDR3nt: TGTGCCAGCAGCTTAGAACAGGGCTCCTACGAGCAGTACTTC
CDR3aa: CASSLEQGSYEQYF

v_gene: TRBV6-1
j_gene: TRBJ1-2
d_gene: TRBD1
abundance: NA
CDR3nt: TGTGCCAGCAGGCTGACCCTCGACAGGGTTTATGGCTACACCTTC
CDR3aa: CASRLTLDRVYGYTF

v_gene: TRBV11-2
j_gene: TRBJ2-3
d_gene: TRBD2
abundance: many
CDR3nt: TGTGCCAGCAGCTTAGATAACCCGTCGCTAGCGGGGGGCACAGATACGCAGTATTTT
CDR3aa: CASSLDNPSLAGGTDTQYF

v_gene: TRBV9
j_gene: TRBJ2-7
d_gene: NA
abundance: many
CDR3nt: TGTGCCAGCAGCCCCGCCGGGACCGTACACGAGCAGTACTTC
CDR3aa: CASSPAGTVHEQYF

v_gene: TRBV5-1
j_gene: TRBJ2-3
d_gene: TRBD2
abundance: many
CDR3nt: TGCGCCAGCAGCTTGGCCAGGATAGCGGGAGGGCTTTTGGATACGCAGTATTTT
CDR3aa: CASSLARIAGGLLDTQYF

v_gene: TRBV2
j_gene: TRBJ2-5
d_gene: TRBD2
abundance: many
CDR3nt: TGTGCCAGCAGGACGTCTAGCGGGTACCAAGAGACCCAGTACTTC
CDR3aa: CASRTSSGYQETQYF

v_gene: TRBV6-1
j_gene: TRBJ2-4
d_gene: NA
abundance: NA
CDR3nt: TGTGCCAGCGTCGACGTGGGGGGTGTGAACATTCAGTACTTC
CDR3aa: CASVDVGGVNIQYF

v_gene: TRBV5-1
j_gene: TRBJ2-2
d_gene: NA
abundance: NA
CDR3nt: TGCGCCAGCAAGGAGGGCGCAGGCGGAATCGGGGAGCTGTTTTTT
CDR3aa: CASKEGAGGIGELFF

v_gene: TRBV28
j_gene: TRBJ1-1
d_gene: NA
abundance: many
CDR3nt: TGTGCCAGCAGGACAAACGGGAACACTGAAGCTTTCTTT
CDR3aa: CASRTNGNTEAFF

v_gene: TRBV30
j_gene: TRBJ1-1
d_gene: NA
abundance: NA
CDR3nt: TGTGCCTGGAGCCCAGGATTCAACACTGAAGCTTTCTTT
CDR3aa: CAWSPGFNTEAFF

v_gene: TRBV5-1
j_gene: TRBJ2-1
d_gene: TRBD2
abundance: NA
CDR3nt: TGCGCCAGCAGCTTCGGCGGGAGTGGGTACAATGAGCAGTTCTTC
CDR3aa: CASSFGGSGYNEQFF

v_gene: TRBV7-6
j_gene: TRBJ2-4
d_gene: TRBD1
abundance: many
CDR3nt: TGTGCCAGCAGCTTAGGGGGCGTGATGGATCCGACAGGGAACATTCAGTACTTC
CDR3aa: CASSLGGVMDPTGNIQYF

v_gene: TRBV20-1
j_gene: TRBJ2-3
d_gene: NA
abundance: many
CDR3nt: TGCAGTGCTAGGAACGCGGGACAGACTAGCACAGATACGCAGTATTTT
CDR3aa: CSARNAGQTSTDTQYF

v_gene: TRBV6-1
j_gene: TRBJ2-7
d_gene: NA
abundance: many
CDR3nt: TGTGCCAGCAGTGTCGGGATCATTACCTACGAGCAGTACTTC
CDR3aa: CASSVGIITYEQYF

v_gene: TRBV12-3/TRBV12-4
j_gene: TRBJ1-5
d_gene: NA
abundance: many
CDR3nt: TGTGCCAGCAGCTTAGGGGGGGCCGGCAATCAGCCCCAGCATTTT
CDR3aa: CASSLGGAGNQPQHF

v_gene: TRBV25-1
j_gene: TRBJ2-3
d_gene: NA
abundance: few
CDR3nt: TGTGCCAGCAGTGAATCGGGCAGGCCGCGCGATACGCAGTATTTT
CDR3aa: CASSESGRPRDTQYF

v_gene: TRBV6-1
j_gene: TRBJ2-1
d_gene: TRBD2
abundance: few
CDR3nt: TGTGCCAGCACGGCTCGGTCGACGGGGGGCAATGAGCAGTTCTTC
CDR3aa: CASTARSTGGNEQFF

v_gene: TRBV20-1
j_gene: TRBJ2-7
d_gene: TRBD1
abundance: many
CDR3nt: TGCAGTGCCACTCTGGGAGGGACAGGGTCCCTCGAGCAGTACTTC
CDR3aa: CSATLGGTGSLEQYF

v_gene: TRBV12-3/TRBV12-4
j_gene: TRBJ1-3
d_gene: NA
abundance: NA
CDR3nt: TGTGCCAGCAACGCACCGAACCGGGGGGTAGGAAACACCATATATTTT
CDR3aa: CASNAPNRGVGNTIYF

v_gene: TRBV3-1
j_gene: TRBJ1-1
d_gene: NA
abundance: many
CDR3nt: TGTGCCAGCAGCCAAGCGGACAGATGGGACACTGAAGCTTTCTTT
CDR3aa: CASSQADRWDTEAFF

v_gene: TRBV19
j_gene: TRBJ2-1
d_gene: TRBD1
abundance: few
CDR3nt: TGTGCCAGCAGCTGGACAGGGTCTTACAATGAGCAGTTCTTC
CDR3aa: CASSWTGSYNEQFF

v_gene: TRBV19
j_gene: TRBJ2-1
d_gene: TRBD2
abundance: NA
CDR3nt: TGTGCCAGTAGCCCACCGGGACTAGCGGGAGGTGGAGAGCAGTTCTTC
CDR3aa: CASSPPGLAGGGEQFF

v_gene: TRBV7-9
j_gene: TRBJ2-5
d_gene: TRBD1
abundance: NA
CDR3nt: TGTGCCAGCAGCCCCAGACAGGGATCGGAGACCCAGTACTTC
CDR3aa: CASSPRQGSETQYF